The rows below give T cell receptor beta chains drawn from one sample of a study of blood T cell repertoires in COVID-19. Method: immunoSEQ multiplex PCR; TCRdb's copy keeps in-frame clones and lacks some. Among tens of thousands of clones listed, around nine tenths were seen once. The sample comprised peripheral blood. Receptors originate from a man in his 60s with acute or convalescent COVID-19. Both conserved end residues are part of each CDR3. A D gene is named only where the DNA matches it firmly. Size values are once, few and many counts, or a class for expanded clones, and some rows have none.

v_gene,abundance,j_gene,d_gene,CDR3aa
TRBV12-5,-,TRBJ1-1,-,CASGREENTEAFF
TRBV18,-,TRBJ2-4,TRBD1,CASSRTGQWDIQYF
TRBV4-3,-,TRBJ1-5,-,CASSQEGGGGQPQHF
TRBV10-2,-,TRBJ2-1,-,CASSAGGPYNEQFF
TRBV11-2,-,TRBJ2-1,TRBD2,CASRQLAGGPMSYNEQFF
TRBV30,few,TRBJ1-1,-,CAWRMAGAEAFF
TRBV5-4,-,TRBJ2-1,TRBD2,CASSPYGGSSVEQFF
TRBV18,-,TRBJ1-2,-,CASSPRDSEYGYTF
TRBV5-6,-,TRBJ2-5,-,CASSEGTYQETQYF
TRBV3-1/TRBV3-2,-,TRBJ2-1,TRBD1,CASSQTGGKYNEQFF
TRBV6-5,-,TRBJ1-2,-,CASSLTGSNYGYTF
TRBV24-1,-,TRBJ2-3,-,CATSAAGILLQDTQYF
TRBV6-6,-,TRBJ2-7,TRBD2,CASSPQAPLAGDFRSSYEQYF
TRBV4-2,-,TRBJ1-1,-,CASSPVEGETEAFF
TRBV2,-,TRBJ1-1,TRBD1,CASRDQGAGGTEAFF
TRBV27,-,TRBJ1-1,-,CASSLQFSGHRNTEAFF
TRBV2,-,TRBJ2-5,-,CASSGGSGKYF
TRBV11-2,-,TRBJ1-2,TRBD1,CASSGRTGYGYTF
TRBV10-3,once,TRBJ1-2,-,CAIMEAAGDYGYTF
TRBV7-9,few,TRBJ1-1,-,CASSSSGLNTEAFF
TRBV4-2,-,TRBJ1-2,TRBD1,CASSPPGQVYGYTF
TRBV3-1/TRBV3-2,-,TRBJ1-2,TRBD1,CASSQTGREGYTF
TRBV27,-,TRBJ2-7,TRBD2,CASTSPTSGGGYEQYF
TRBV30,-,TRBJ1-2,-,CAWTRAVTNYGYTF
TRBV2,-,TRBJ2-2,TRBD1,CAGGQGATGELFF
TRBV9,once,TRBJ1-3,-,CASSVDSFSGNTIYF
TRBV6-2/TRBV6-3,once,TRBJ1-2,TRBD1,CASSVSGGYGYTF
TRBV20-1,-,TRBJ2-7,-,CSAIQGWGQYF
TRBV18,-,TRBJ1-5,-,CASSPPGGAQPQHF
TRBV4-3,once,TRBJ2-5,-,CASSQKLQETQYF
TRBV6-5,-,TRBJ1-4,-,CASREQSNEKLFF
TRBV2,-,TRBJ1-5,TRBD1,CASSSGQGATQPQHF
TRBV7-2,-,TRBJ1-1,-,CASSLGAQNTEAFF
TRBV28,-,TRBJ2-1,-,CASSPTSLYNEQFF
TRBV6-5,-,TRBJ1-1,-,CASSPGNTEAFF
TRBV12-5,-,TRBJ1-3,-,CASGGVSGNTIYF